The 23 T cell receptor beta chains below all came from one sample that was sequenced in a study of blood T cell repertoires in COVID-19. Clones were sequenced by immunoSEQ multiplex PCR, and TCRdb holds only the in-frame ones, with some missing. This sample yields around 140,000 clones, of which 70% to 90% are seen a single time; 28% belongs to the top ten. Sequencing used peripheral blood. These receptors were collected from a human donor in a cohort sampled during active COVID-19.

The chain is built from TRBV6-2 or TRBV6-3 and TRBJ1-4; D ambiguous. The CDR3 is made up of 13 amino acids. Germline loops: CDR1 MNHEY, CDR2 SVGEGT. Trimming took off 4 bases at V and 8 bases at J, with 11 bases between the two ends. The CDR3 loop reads CASSSGDWEKLFF. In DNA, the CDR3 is TGTGCCAGCAGTTCCGGGGATTGGGAAAAACTGTTTTTT.

In DNA form, the CDR3 reads TGTGCCAGCAGCTCCGGACAGGGAGGGTGGGGTGGCACTGAAGCTTTCTTT. As protein: CASSSGQGGWGGTEAFF. The chain couples TRBV11-2 to TRBJ1-1; 8 bases are shared with TRBD1. V gave up 4 bases and J gave up 4 bases; unmatched junction bases: 14. The length of the CDR3 is 17 residues. Germline values: CDR1 SGHAT, CDR2 FQNNGV. Full variable domain (remainder filled in from reference TRBV11-2 and TRBJ1-1): EAGVAQSPRYKIIEKRQSVAFWCNPISGHATLYWYQQILGQGPKLLIQFQNNGVVDDSQLPKDRFSAERLKGVDSTLKIQPAKLEDSAVYLCASSSGQGGWGGTEAFFGQGTRLTVV.

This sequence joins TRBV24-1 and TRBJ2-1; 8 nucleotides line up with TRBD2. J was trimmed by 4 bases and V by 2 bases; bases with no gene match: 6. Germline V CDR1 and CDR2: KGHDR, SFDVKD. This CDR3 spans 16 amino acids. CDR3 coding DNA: TGTGCCACCAGTGATTCGGCCGGGGGGGTTTACAATGAGCAGTTCTTC. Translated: CATSDSAGGVYNEQFF.

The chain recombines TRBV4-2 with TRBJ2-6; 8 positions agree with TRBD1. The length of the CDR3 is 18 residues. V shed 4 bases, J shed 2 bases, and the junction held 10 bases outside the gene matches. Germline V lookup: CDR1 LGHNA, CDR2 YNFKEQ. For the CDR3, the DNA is TGTGCCAGCAGCCCTAGGACAGGGCGGCTTGCTGGGGCCAACGTCCTGACTTTC. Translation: CASSPRTGRLAGANVLTF.

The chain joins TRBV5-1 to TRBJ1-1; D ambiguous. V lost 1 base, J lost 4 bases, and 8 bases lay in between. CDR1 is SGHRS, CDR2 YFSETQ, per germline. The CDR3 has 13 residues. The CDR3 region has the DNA TGCGCCAGCAGCTTGAGCTGGAGCACTGAAGCTTTCTTT. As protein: CASSLSWSTEAFF.

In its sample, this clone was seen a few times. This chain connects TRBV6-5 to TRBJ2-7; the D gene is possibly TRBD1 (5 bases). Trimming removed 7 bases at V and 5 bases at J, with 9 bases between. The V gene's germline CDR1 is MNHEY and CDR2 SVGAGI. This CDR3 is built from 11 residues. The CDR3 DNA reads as TGTGCCAGCACAGGGCTCAACGAGCAGTACTTC. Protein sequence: CASTGLNEQYF.

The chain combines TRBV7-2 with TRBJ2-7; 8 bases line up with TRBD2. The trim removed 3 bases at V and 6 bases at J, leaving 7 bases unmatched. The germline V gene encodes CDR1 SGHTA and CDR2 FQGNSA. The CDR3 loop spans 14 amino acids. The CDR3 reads CASSFGTSNSEQYF. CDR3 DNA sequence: TGTGCCAGCAGCTTTGGGACTAGTAATTCCGAGCAGTACTTC.

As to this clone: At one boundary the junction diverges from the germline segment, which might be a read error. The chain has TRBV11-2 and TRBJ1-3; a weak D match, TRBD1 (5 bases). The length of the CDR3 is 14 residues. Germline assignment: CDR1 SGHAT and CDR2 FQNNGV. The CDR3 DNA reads TGTGCCAGCAGCTTAGAGGGGGGAACAGCGTCGACCGATTTT. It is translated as CASSLEGGTASTDF.

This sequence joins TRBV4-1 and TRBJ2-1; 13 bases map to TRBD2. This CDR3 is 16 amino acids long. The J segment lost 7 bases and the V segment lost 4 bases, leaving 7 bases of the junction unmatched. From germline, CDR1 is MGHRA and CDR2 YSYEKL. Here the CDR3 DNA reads TGCGCCAGCAGCCCTAAGGGACTAGCGGGGCCGAATGAGCAGTTCTTC. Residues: CASSPKGLAGPNEQFF.

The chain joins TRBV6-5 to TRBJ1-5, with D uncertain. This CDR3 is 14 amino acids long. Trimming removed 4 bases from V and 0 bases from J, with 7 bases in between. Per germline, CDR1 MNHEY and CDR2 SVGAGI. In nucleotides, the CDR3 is TGTGCCAGCAGTTCCCCACATAGCAATCAGCCCCAGCATTTT. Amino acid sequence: CASSSPHSNQPQHF.

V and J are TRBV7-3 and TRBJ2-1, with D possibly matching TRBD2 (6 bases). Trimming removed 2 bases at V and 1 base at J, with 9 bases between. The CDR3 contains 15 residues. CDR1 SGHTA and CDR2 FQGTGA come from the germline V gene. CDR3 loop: CASSLLGGSYNEQFF. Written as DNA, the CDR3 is TGTGCCAGCAGCTTATTGGGGGGATCCTACAATGAGCAGTTCTTC.

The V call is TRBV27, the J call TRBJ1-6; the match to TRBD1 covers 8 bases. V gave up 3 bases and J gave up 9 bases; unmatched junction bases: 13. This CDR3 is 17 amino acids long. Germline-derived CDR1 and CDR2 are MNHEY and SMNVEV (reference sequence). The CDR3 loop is CASSFIITGGNVSPLHF. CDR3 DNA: TGTGCCAGCAGTTTTATAATAACAGGGGGTAATGTTTCACCCCTCCACTTT.

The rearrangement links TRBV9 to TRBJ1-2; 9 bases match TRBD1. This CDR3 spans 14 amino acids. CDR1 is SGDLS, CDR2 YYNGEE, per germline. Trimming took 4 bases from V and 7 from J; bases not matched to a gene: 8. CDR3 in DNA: TGTGCCAGCAGCCCGGGACAGGGTGATTTTGGCTACACCTTC. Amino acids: CASSPGQGDFGYTF.

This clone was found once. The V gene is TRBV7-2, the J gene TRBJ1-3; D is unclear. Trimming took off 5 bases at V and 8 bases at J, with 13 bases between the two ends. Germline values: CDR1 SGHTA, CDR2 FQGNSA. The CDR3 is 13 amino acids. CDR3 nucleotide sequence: TGTGCCAGCAGCCTTTTCATGAGTGACACCATATATTTT. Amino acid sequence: CASSLFMSDTIYF. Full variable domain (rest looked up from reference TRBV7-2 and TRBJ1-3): GAGVSQSPSNKVTEKGKDVELRCDPISGHTALYWYRQSLGQGLEFLIYFQGNSAPDKSGLPSDRFSAERTGGSVSTLTIQRTQQEDSAVYLCASSLFMSDTIYFGEGSWLTVV.

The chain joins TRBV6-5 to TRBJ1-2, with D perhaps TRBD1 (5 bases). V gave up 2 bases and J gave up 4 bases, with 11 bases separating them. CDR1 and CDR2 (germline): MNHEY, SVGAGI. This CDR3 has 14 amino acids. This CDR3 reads CASSYLDRPYGYTF. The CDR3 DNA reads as TGTGCCAGCAGTTACCTTGACAGACCCTATGGCTACACCTTC.

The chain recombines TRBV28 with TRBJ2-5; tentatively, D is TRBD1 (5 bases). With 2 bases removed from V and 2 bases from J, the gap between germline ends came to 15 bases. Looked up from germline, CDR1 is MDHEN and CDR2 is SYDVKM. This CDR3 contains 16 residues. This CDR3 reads CASSLETSRGQETQYF. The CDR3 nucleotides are TGTGCCAGCAGTTTAGAGACCAGTAGGGGACAAGAGACCCAGTACTTC. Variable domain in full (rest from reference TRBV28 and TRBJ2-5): DVKVTQSSRYLVKRTGEKVFLECVQDMDHENMFWYRQDPGLGLRLIYFSYDVKMKEKGDIPEGYSVSREKKERFSLILESASTNQTSMYLCASSLETSRGQETQYFGPGTRLLVL.

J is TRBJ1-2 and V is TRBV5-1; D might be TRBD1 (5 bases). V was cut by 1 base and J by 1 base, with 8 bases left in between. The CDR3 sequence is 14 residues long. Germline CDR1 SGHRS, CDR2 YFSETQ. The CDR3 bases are TGCGCCAGCAGCTTGCAGGGCCTTAACTATGGCTACACCTTC. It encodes CASSLQGLNYGYTF.

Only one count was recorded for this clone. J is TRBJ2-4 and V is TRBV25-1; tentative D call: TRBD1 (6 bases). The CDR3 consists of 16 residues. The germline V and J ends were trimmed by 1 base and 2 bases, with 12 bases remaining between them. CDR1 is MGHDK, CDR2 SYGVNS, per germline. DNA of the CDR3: TGTGCCAGCAGTGAATGGGAGACAGGTACCAAAAACATTCAGTACTTC. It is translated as CASSEWETGTKNIQYF.

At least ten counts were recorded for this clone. The CDR3 is CATSRGQGNSPLHF. The DNA for the CDR3 is TGTGCCACCAGCAGGGGACAGGGGAATTCACCCCTCCACTTT. V and J are TRBV15 and TRBJ1-6, with 10 bases matching TRBD1. The germline CDR1 and CDR2 sequences are LNHNV and YYDKDF (reference sequence). The junction had 0 bases not matched to a gene; V was cut back by 3 bases and J by 7 bases. This CDR3 contains 14 residues.

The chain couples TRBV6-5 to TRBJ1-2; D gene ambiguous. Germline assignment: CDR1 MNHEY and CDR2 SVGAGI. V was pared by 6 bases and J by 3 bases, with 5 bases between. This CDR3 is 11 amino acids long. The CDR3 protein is CASRQDYGYTF. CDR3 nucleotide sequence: TGTGCCAGCAGGCAGGACTATGGCTACACCTTC.

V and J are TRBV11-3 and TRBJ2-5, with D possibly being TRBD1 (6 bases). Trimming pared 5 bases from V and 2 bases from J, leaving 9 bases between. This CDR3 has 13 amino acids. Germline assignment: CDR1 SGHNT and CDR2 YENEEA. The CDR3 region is CASSGQNQETQYF. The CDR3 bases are TGTGCCAGCAGCGGACAGAATCAAGAGACCCAGTACTTC.

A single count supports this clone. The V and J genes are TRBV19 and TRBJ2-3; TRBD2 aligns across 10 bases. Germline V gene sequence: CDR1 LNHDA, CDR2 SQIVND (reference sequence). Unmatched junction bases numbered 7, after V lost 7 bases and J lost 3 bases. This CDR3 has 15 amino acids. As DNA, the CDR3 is TGTGCCAGTATGCGGACTAGCGGCTTTACAGATACGCAGTATTTT. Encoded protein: CASMRTSGFTDTQYF.

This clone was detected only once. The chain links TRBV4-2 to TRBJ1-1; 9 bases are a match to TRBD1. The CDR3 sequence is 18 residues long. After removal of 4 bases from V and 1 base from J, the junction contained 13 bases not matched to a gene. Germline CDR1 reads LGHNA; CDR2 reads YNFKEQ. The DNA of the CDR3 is TGTGCCAGCAGCCCGGTAACCGGGACAGGGAGAGGGAACACTGAAGCTTTCTTT. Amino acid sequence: CASSPVTGTGRGNTEAFF.